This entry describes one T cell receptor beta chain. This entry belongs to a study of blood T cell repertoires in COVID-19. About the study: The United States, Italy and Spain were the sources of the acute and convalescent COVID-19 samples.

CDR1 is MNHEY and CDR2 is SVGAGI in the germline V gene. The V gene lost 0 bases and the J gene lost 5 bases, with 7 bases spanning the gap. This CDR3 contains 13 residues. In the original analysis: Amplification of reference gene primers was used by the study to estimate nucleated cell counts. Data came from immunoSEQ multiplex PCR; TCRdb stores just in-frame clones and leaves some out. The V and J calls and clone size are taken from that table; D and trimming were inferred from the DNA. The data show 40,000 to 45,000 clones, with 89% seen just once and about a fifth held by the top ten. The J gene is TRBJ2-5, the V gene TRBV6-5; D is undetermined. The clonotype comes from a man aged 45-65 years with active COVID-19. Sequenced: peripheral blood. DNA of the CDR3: TGTGCCAGCAGTTACTCGGGCCGGGAGACCCAGTACTTC. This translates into CASSYSGRETQYF.